This section outlines one T cell receptor (beta chain) sequence together with its context. Its antigen is undetermined. Trimming removed 5 bases from V and 0 bases from J, with 8 bases in between. Germline-derived CDR1 and CDR2 are MDHEN and SYDVKM. The CDR3 contains 15 residues. The data were obtained in a study of T cells in localized non-small cell lung cancer. Broader study findings: The study found T cell clonality highest in uninvolved adjacent lung, above tumor.

Assay used: immunoSEQ multiplex PCR; TCRdb lists only in-frame clones, some missing. The sample has 55,000 to 75,000 clones, about nine tenths seen once. Sequences were derived from peripheral blood, sampled before any cancer treatment. The receptor was isolated from a man between 40 and 75 years old with stage I lung adenocarcinoma. The J gene is TRBJ2-6, the V gene TRBV28; D possibly uses TRBD1 or TRBD2 (5 bases each). For the CDR3, the DNA is TGTGCCAGCAGTCCAGGGAGCTCTGGGGCCAACGTCCTGACTTTC. Translation: CASSPGSSGANVLTF. Together with reference TRBV28 and TRBJ2-6, the CDR3 gives the full variable domain: DVKVTQSSRYLVKRTGEKVFLECVQDMDHENMFWYRQDPGLGLRLIYFSYDVKMKEKGDIPEGYSVSREKKERFSLILESASTNQTSMYLCASSPGSSGANVLTFGAGSRLTVL.